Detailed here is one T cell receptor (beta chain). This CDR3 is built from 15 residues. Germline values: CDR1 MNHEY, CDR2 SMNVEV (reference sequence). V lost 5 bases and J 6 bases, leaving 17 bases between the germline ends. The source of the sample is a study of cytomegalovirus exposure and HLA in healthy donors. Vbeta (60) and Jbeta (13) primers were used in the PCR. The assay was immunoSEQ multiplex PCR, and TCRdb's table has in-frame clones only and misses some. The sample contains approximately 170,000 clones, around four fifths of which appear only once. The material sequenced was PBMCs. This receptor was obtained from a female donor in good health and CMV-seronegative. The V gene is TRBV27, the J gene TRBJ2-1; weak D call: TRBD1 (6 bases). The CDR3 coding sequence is TGTGCCAGCAGTCCGCAGGGGTGGGATGGCAATGAGCAGTTCTTC. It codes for CASSPQGWDGNEQFF.